This TCR beta chain was sequenced during a study of blood T cell repertoires in COVID-19 (TCRdb year 2020). Some background on the complete study: Samples from collaborators originated in the United States, Italy and Spain and spanned both the acute and convalescent phases of COVID-19. The prospective study material was composed of cDNA or gDNA derived from T cells, B-cell-depleted T cells, or PBMCs. Subjects who had been exposed to COVID-19, were actively infected with it, or had recovered from it provided the deeply sampled blood TCRbeta repertoires that made up the dataset. The repertoires were released in a freely available public database meant as a resource for research on the immune response to SARS-CoV-2. Samples came from the ongoing ImmuneRACE study (first 160 participants) plus 1,254 subjects from 6 global collaborators. A de-identified subject ID, COVID-19 status, age in years and sex were almost always included in the sample metadata. Where available, HLA class I and class II types were taken from metadata supplied by the sample provider and were not determined by assay-based typing. Overall study results and their limits: The amount of clinical and demographic metadata varied by source and participant and was provided uncurated.

V is pruned by 8 bases and J by 0 bases, leaving 10 bases of the junction without a gene match. The germline V gene yields MDHEN for CDR1 and SYDVKM for CDR2. Counted from cysteine to phenylalanine, this CDR3 has 17 amino acids. The read is trimmed to its CDR3 DNA, 51 bases read in frame from base 1. Each collaborating institution followed its own protocols to collect whole blood in K2EDTA tubes. For TCRbeta analysis, collaborators shipped samples as frozen whole blood, isolated PBMCs, or DNA extracted from either of those sample types. Details on this clone: Its antigen is not yet known. Within one base of it there is no much larger clone, and no base qualities were kept.

TCRbeta CDR3 regions were amplified from genomic DNA by means of the immunoSEQ Assay, a bias-controlled multiplex PCR. Per the original workflow: Nucleated cell counts per sample were estimated from amplification of reference gene primers within the assay. To quantify the absolute abundance of each unique TCRbeta CDR3 rearrangement, sequence reads were collapsed and filtered. For each sample, productive Simpson clonality was calculated by taking the square root of Simpson's diversity index across productive rearrangements. TCRdb limited this immuneACCESS table to in-frame rearrangements with V and J called. A share of clones is missing; checked studies link under half to unresolved V genes, and the rest is unexplained. V, J and clone size are taken as reported in that table, and D and trimming were inferred from the DNA itself. A total of 70,000 to 95,000 clones appear in this sample, about four fifths of them only once. Around 20% of the sample goes to the ten largest clones.

The rearrangement combines TRBV28 with TRBJ2-6; the junction holds 7 bases that match TRBD1. This TCR derives from a woman aged 70-85 years with acute or convalescent COVID-19. Sequencing was carried out using peripheral blood. The CDR3 here reads CASGRDRAYSGANVLTF. The base sequence is TGTGCCAGCGGCCGAGACAGGGCCTACTCTGGGGCCAACGTCCTGACTTTC.